The next 10 T cell receptor beta chains were all read from a single sample in a study of blood T cell repertoires in COVID-19. Profiled with immunoSEQ multiplex PCR; TCRdb holds only in-frame clones, not every one. In the table there are some 280,000 clones, around four fifths of which are singletons. Sequenced sample: peripheral blood. These receptors were obtained from a woman between 45 and 65 years old with active or convalescent COVID-19.

This chain connects TRBV28 to TRBJ1-1; 9 nucleotides agree with TRBD1. The trim removed 6 bases at V and 5 bases at J, leaving 10 bases unmatched. This CDR3 contains 15 residues. CDR1 MDHEN and CDR2 SYDVKM come from the germline V gene. Here the CDR3 reads CASRSDGTGKTEAFF. The CDR3 DNA reads as TGTGCCAGCAGGTCTGACGGGACAGGGAAGACTGAAGCTTTCTTT.

This rearrangement joins TRBV6-1 to TRBJ1-6, with a possible D match to TRBD1 (5 bases). The V and J ends lost 4 bases and 13 bases respectively, with 32 bases between them. Germline V gene data show CDR1 as MNHNS and CDR2 as SASEGT. This CDR3 region has 19 residues. CDR3 protein: CASSAGGQGAPISRAPLHF. The CDR3 nucleotides read TGTGCCAGCAGTGCAGGCGGACAAGGGGCTCCCATATCTCGGGCCCCCCTCCACTTT.

This clone was recorded only once. The chain combines TRBV6-5 with TRBJ2-3; 8 bases align to TRBD2. The CDR3 sequence is 15 residues long. V lost 7 bases to trimming and J lost 3 bases; unmatched junction nucleotides: 9. Germline assignment: CDR1 MNHEY and CDR2 SVGAGI. CDR3 bases: TGTGCCAGCACCGCTAGCGGCGGGGGGACAGATACGCAGTATTTT. Its protein product is CASTASGGGTDTQYF.

The chain has TRBV5-1 and TRBJ2-7, with 7 bases matching TRBD2. Germline V gene sequence: CDR1 SGHRS, CDR2 YFSETQ. The CDR3 is made up of 14 amino acids. V lost 2 bases to trimming and J lost 2 bases; unmatched junction nucleotides: 4. CDR3 sequence: CASSFQAGTYEQYF. The CDR3 DNA sequence: TGCGCCAGCAGCTTCCAAGCGGGGACCTACGAGCAGTACTTC.

The chain couples TRBV2 to TRBJ1-1; D ambiguous. The CDR3 sequence is 12 residues long. Germline V CDR1 and CDR2: SNHLY, FYNNEI. Trimming took 7 bases from V and 6 from J, leaving 12 bases between them. This chain's CDR3 is CASMVQYAEAFF. CDR3 nucleotides: TGTGCCAGCATGGTACAGTACGCTGAAGCTTTCTTT. Complete variable domain (other parts from reference TRBV2 and TRBJ1-1): EPEVTQTPSHQVTQMGQEVILRCVPISNHLYFYWYRQILGQKVEFLVSFYNNEISEKSEIFDDQFSVERPDGSNFTLKIRSTKLEDSAMYFCASMVQYAEAFFGQGTRLTVV.

The V and J genes are TRBV9 and TRBJ1-1; a weak D match, TRBD1 (5 bases). Between the trimmed V and J ends, which lost 2 bases and 10 bases, there was a span of 18 bases. Germline V gives CDR1 SGDLS, CDR2 YYNGEE. There are 14 residues in the CDR3. CDR3 protein: CASSVSVGVPPAFF. In DNA form, the CDR3 reads TGTGCCAGCAGCGTCTCAGTAGGGGTCCCCCCAGCTTTCTTT.

This clone has ten or more counts. The V gene is TRBV19, the J gene TRBJ2-3, with a possible D match to TRBD2 (5 bases). The V gene's germline CDR1 is LNHDA and CDR2 SQIVND (reference sequence). This CDR3 region has 16 residues. V lost 9 bases to trimming and J lost 0 bases, with 19 bases between them. The DNA of the CDR3 is TGTGCCAGGGGGTCCAAGACTAACCCTAGCACAGATACGCAGTATTTT. It codes for CARGSKTNPSTDTQYF.

The chain has TRBV28 and TRBJ1-5, with 10 bases that match TRBD1. From germline, CDR1 is MDHEN and CDR2 SYDVKM. V shed 2 bases, J shed 6 bases, and the junction held 7 bases outside the gene matches. The CDR3 sequence is 16 residues long. CDR3 coding DNA: TGTGCCAGCAGTTTAAGGGGACAGGGGACTTTTCAGCCCCAGCATTTT. Protein: CASSLRGQGTFQPQHF. Full variable domain (outside the CDR3, taken from reference TRBV28 and TRBJ1-5): DVKVTQSSRYLVKRTGEKVFLECVQDMDHENMFWYRQDPGLGLRLIYFSYDVKMKEKGDIPEGYSVSREKKERFSLILESASTNQTSMYLCASSLRGQGTFQPQHFGDGTRLSIL.

This clone was found a few times. This chain uses TRBV9 with TRBJ2-1, with a weak D call TRBD2 (6 bases). Germline CDR1 reads SGDLS; CDR2 reads YYNGEE. CDR3 size: 21 residues. The V and J ends lost 0 bases and 0 bases respectively, with 25 bases between them. The CDR3 is CASSVERLAPLYPSSYNEQFF. In nucleotides, the CDR3 is TGTGCCAGCAGCGTAGAAAGGCTAGCGCCCCTCTACCCGAGCTCCTACAATGAGCAGTTCTTC.

The chain carries TRBV28 and TRBJ1-1; the match to TRBD1 covers 7 bases. CDR1 is MDHEN, CDR2 SYDVKM, per germline. This CDR3 spans 15 amino acids. V lost 6 bases to trimming and J lost 4 bases; unmatched junction nucleotides: 11. The chain's CDR3 is CASRVPTGVLTEAFF. In DNA, the CDR3 is TGTGCCAGCAGGGTGCCAACAGGGGTACTCACTGAAGCTTTCTTT.